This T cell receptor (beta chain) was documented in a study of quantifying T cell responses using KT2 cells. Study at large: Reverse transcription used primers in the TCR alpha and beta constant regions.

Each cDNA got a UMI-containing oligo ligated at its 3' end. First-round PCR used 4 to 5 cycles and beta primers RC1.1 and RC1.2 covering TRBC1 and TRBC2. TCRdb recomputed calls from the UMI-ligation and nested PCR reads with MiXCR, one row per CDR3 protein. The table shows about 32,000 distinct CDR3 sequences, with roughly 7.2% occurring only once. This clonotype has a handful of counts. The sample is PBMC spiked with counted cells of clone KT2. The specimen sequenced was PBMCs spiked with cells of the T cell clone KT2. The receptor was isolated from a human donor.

DNA of the CDR3: TGTGCCAGCAACCTAGAGCGGGTGAGCACAGATACGCAGTATTTT. Translated, it gives CASNLERVSTDTQYF. This chain connects TRBV7-2 to TRBJ2-3; D is possibly TRBD2 (6 bases). The germline gives CDR1 SGHTA, CDR2 FQGNSA. With 7 bases removed from V and 0 bases from J, the gap between germline ends came to 14 bases. This CDR3 has 15 residues.